Listed here are 27 T cell receptor beta chains from one sample, sequenced in a study of cytomegalovirus exposure and HLA in healthy donors. The PCR used 60 Vbeta and 13 Jbeta primers. Some clones are missing from TCRdb's copy, which holds only in-frame ones; the method was immunoSEQ multiplex PCR. In the table there are about 97,000 clones, 73% of which are singletons. Source material: PBMCs. The origin of the receptors is a man aged 40-49 years in good health and CMV-seronegative.

V and J are TRBV7-9 and TRBJ1-1; D ambiguous. The CDR3 has 12 residues. Trimming cost V 5 bases and J 5 bases, with 9 bases left between them. Germline loops: CDR1 SEHNR, CDR2 FQNEAQ (reference sequence). The CDR3 reads CASSNPGTEAFF. CDR3 in DNA: TGTGCCAGCAGCAACCCCGGGACTGAAGCTTTCTTT.

The rearrangement links TRBV9 to TRBJ2-3; no clear D. From germline, CDR1 is SGDLS and CDR2 YYNGEE. This CDR3 is built from 12 residues. Deletions cut 4 bases from V and 5 bases from J, with 8 bases between. The CDR3 reads CASSQTGDTQYF. In nucleotides, the CDR3 is TGTGCCAGCAGCCAAACCGGAGATACGCAGTATTTT.

The genes are TRBV11-3 and TRBJ2-5; D not certain. V lost 3 bases and J lost 5, with 7 bases in between. This CDR3 comprises 12 residues. CDR1 is SGHNT and CDR2 is YENEEA in the germline V gene. This CDR3 reads CASSFYIETQYF. CDR3 DNA: TGTGCCAGCAGCTTTTATATCGAGACCCAGTACTTC.

The chain is built from TRBV5-1 and TRBJ1-4; 7 positions match TRBD1. The germline V gene encodes CDR1 SGHRS and CDR2 YFSETQ. V shed 5 bases, J shed 0 bases, and the junction held 10 bases outside the gene matches. This CDR3 has 17 amino acids. The CDR3 loop reads CASSPGTVVATNEKLFF. The DNA for the CDR3 is TGCGCCAGCAGTCCCGGGACAGTCGTCGCAACTAATGAAAAACTGTTTTTT. Full variable domain (missing parts from reference TRBV5-1 and TRBJ1-4): KAGVTQTPRYLIKTRGQQVTLSCSPISGHRSVSWYQQTPGQGLQFLFEYFSETQRNKGNFPGRFSGRQFSNSRSEMNVSTLELGDSALYLCASSPGTVVATNEKLFFGSGTQLSVL.

The sample holds one count of this clone. CDR3 in amino acids: CASSQDPRDGEQYF. The CDR3 DNA reads TGCGCCAGCAGCCAAGATCCCAGGGATGGGGAGCAGTACTTC. The V and J genes are TRBV4-3 and TRBJ2-7; TRBD1 is a possible D gene (5 bases). Germline V lookup: CDR1 LGHNA, CDR2 YSLEER. The CDR3 loop spans 14 amino acids. V lost 0 bases and J lost 7, with 13 bases in between.

The rearrangement uses TRBV27 and TRBJ2-1; possible D gene TRBD2, 6 bases. The length of the CDR3 is 14 residues. Trimming removed 5 bases from V and 6 bases from J, with 14 bases in between. Germline V CDR1 and CDR2: MNHEY, SMNVEV (reference sequence). The CDR3 sequence: CASSPRRGLNEQFF. DNA of the CDR3: TGTGCCAGCAGTCCCAGACGGGGACTCAATGAGCAGTTCTTC.

This chain joins TRBV2 and TRBJ2-2, with TRBD2 identical over 7 bases. The CDR3 contains 13 residues. CDR1 and CDR2 from the germline V gene are SNHLY and FYNNEI. V shed 6 bases, J shed 6 bases, and the junction held 4 bases outside the gene matches. Here the CDR3 DNA reads TGTGCCAGCAGGGGGGGGGTATCCGGGGAGCTGTTTTTT. Its protein is CASRGGVSGELFF. The whole variable domain, filled in from reference TRBV2 and TRBJ2-2, reads EPEVTQTPSHQVTQMGQEVILRCVPISNHLYFYWYRQILGQKVEFLVSFYNNEISEKSEIFDDQFSVERPDGSNFTLKIRSTKLEDSAMYFCASRGGVSGELFFGEGSRLTVL.

The chain has TRBV6-1 and TRBJ1-2; a weak D match, TRBD1 (6 bases). This CDR3 has 15 residues. Germline lookup yields CDR1 MNHNS and CDR2 SASEGT. The ends were cut back, 1 base at V and 4 bases at J, with 13 bases in the middle. CDR3 loop: CASSEVGTTTYGYTF. The CDR3 DNA sequence: TGTGCCAGCAGTGAAGTGGGGACAACCACCTATGGCTACACCTTC.

This chain links TRBV5-6 with TRBJ1-5; no clear D gene. The ends were cut back, 3 bases at V and 12 bases at J, with 19 bases in the middle. CDR1 and CDR2 (germline): SGHDT, YYEEEE. There are 14 residues in the CDR3. The CDR3 reads CASSSWRFGGSQHF. CDR3 nucleotides: TGTGCCAGCAGCTCTTGGAGGTTCGGAGGGAGCCAGCATTTT.

This chain joins TRBV2 and TRBJ2-7; maybe TRBD2 (7 bases). The CDR3 is made up of 18 amino acids. Germline CDR1 is SNHLY and CDR2 is FYNNEI. V was trimmed by 0 bases and J by 0 bases, leaving 18 bases between them. As DNA, the CDR3 is TGTGCCAGCAGTGAAGCGGGGGGGCCCGGCACCGTCTCCTACGAGCAGTACTTC. Its protein product is CASSEAGGPGTVSYEQYF.

The V and J genes are TRBV7-2 and TRBJ2-3; D is perhaps TRBD2 (6 bases). V lost 2 bases and J 4 bases, leaving 13 bases between the germline ends. The CDR3 is 15 amino acids. From germline, CDR1 is SGHTA and CDR2 FQGNSA. The CDR3 sequence is CASSLLYGGSDTQYF. The CDR3 coding sequence is TGTGCCAGCAGCTTATTATACGGGGGATCAGATACGCAGTATTTT.

The chain links TRBV5-1 to TRBJ1-4; a weak D match, TRBD1 (5 bases). Trimming shortened V by 0 bases and J by 3 bases, and 9 bases separated the two germline ends. The CDR3 loop spans 15 amino acids. Germline V gene sequence: CDR1 SGHRS, CDR2 YFSETQ. CDR3 residues: CASSLEGRANEKLFF. The CDR3 nucleotides read TGCGCCAGCAGCTTGGAGGGGAGGGCTAATGAAAAACTGTTTTTT.

This clone came up a few times. This chain links TRBV4-3 with TRBJ2-4, with D perhaps matching TRBD1 (6 bases). With 0 bases removed from V and 1 base from J, the gap between germline ends came to 19 bases. Germline CDR1 LGHNA, CDR2 YSLEER. The CDR3 covers 19 residues. Written as DNA, the CDR3 is TGCGCCAGCAGCCAAGACCCAGGGGCGGAATCTAAGGCCAAAAACATTCAGTACTTC. Translated: CASSQDPGAESKAKNIQYF.

The chain joins TRBV7-8 to TRBJ1-2; D may be TRBD1 (6 bases). CDR1 SGHVS and CDR2 FQNEAQ come from the germline V gene. The CDR3 extends over 18 amino acids. V was cut by 1 base and J by 1 base, with 19 bases left in between. The CDR3 nucleotides read TGTGCCAGCAGCTTAGGACGTCATAGGACAGAGCATAACTATGGCTACACCTTC. The encoded protein is CASSLGRHRTEHNYGYTF.

The chain employs TRBV7-6 and TRBJ1-2, with D perhaps TRBD1 (6 bases). V was shortened by 4 bases and J by 8 bases, with 20 bases between the two germline ends. Germline values: CDR1 SGHVS, CDR2 FNYEAQ. The CDR3 is 15 residues long. In DNA form, the CDR3 reads TGTGCCAGCAGCTCGCGAAACAGGGTGCGTTCGGGCTACACCTTC. This gives the protein CASSSRNRVRSGYTF. The whole variable domain, remainder taken from reference TRBV7-6 and TRBJ1-2, is GAGVSQSPRYKVTKRGQDVALRCDPISGHVSLYWYRQALGQGPEFLTYFNYEAQQDKSGLPNDRFSAERPEGSISTLTIQRTEQRDSAMYRCASSSRNRVRSGYTFGSGTRLTVV.

The J gene is TRBJ2-1, the V gene TRBV5-1; the D gene is possibly TRBD1 (7 bases). From germline, CDR1 is SGHRS and CDR2 YFSETQ. The V and J ends lost 4 bases and 4 bases respectively, with 15 bases between them. This CDR3 comprises 15 residues. CDR3 in DNA: TGCGCCAGCAGCAAGGAGGGGACAGAGTACAATGAGCAGTTCTTC. It translates to CASSKEGTEYNEQFF.

The chain combines TRBV15 with TRBJ1-2; 11 bases match TRBD1. The CDR3 runs to 17 residues. Germline CDR1 LNHNV, CDR2 YYDKDF (reference sequence). After removal of 3 bases from V and 3 bases from J, the junction contained 9 bases not matched to a gene. In DNA form, the CDR3 reads TGTGCCACCAGCAGGGGCCTCCGGACAGGGGGCGACTATGGCTACACCTTC. Translation: CATSRGLRTGGDYGYTF.

This clone was seen a handful of times. The chain is built from TRBV6-5 and TRBJ2-2; 7 bases map to TRBD2. J gave up 2 bases and V 6 bases, and 6 bases lay outside the gene matches. CDR3 size: 15 residues. Germline assignment: CDR1 MNHEY and CDR2 SVGAGI. The CDR3 DNA reads as TGTGCCAGCAGCCCTAGCGGCGAAAACACCGGGGAGCTGTTTTTT. It translates to CASSPSGENTGELFF.

This clone was picked up a small number of times. This chain joins TRBV19 and TRBJ2-1, with 9 bases lining up with TRBD2. Trimming cost V 6 bases and J 0 bases; bases outside gene matches: 3. The CDR3 is 15 amino acids. Germline CDR1 LNHDA, CDR2 SQIVND (reference sequence). This CDR3 is CASRILAGSYNEQFF. As DNA, the CDR3 is TGTGCCAGTAGGATACTAGCGGGCTCCTACAATGAGCAGTTCTTC. Based on the CDR3 plus reference TRBV19 and TRBJ2-1, the full variable domain is DGGITQSPKYLFRKEGQNVTLSCEQNLNHDAMYWYRQDPGQGLRLIYYSQIVNDFQKGDIAEGYSVSREKKESFPLTVTSAQKNPTAFYLCASRILAGSYNEQFFGPGTRLTVL.

The rearrangement uses TRBV4-2 and TRBJ2-7, with 7 bases fitting TRBD2. Germline CDR1 LGHNA, CDR2 YNFKEQ. The V segment lost 1 base and the J segment 6 bases; nucleotides outside the gene matches: 12. The CDR3 spans 16 residues. The CDR3 sequence: CASSQVLLGREGEQYF. For the CDR3, the DNA is TGTGCCAGCAGCCAAGTTCTTTTAGGCAGGGAGGGCGAGCAGTACTTC.

The genes are TRBV4-2 and TRBJ2-7; the match to TRBD1 covers 7 bases. Germline CDR1 reads LGHNA; CDR2 reads YNFKEQ. J lost 7 bases, V lost 1 base, and 10 bases had no gene match. The CDR3 has 15 amino acids. The CDR3 DNA sequence: TGTGCCAGCAGCCAAGGTCTAGGGGGCGCGCGGGAGCAGTACTTC. This sequence encodes CASSQGLGGAREQYF.

CDR3 loop: CASSRLAGGLQETQYF. The CDR3 nucleotides read TGTGCCAGCAGCAGACTAGCGGGGGGCCTCCAAGAGACCCAGTACTTC. The chain uses TRBV9 and TRBJ2-5; 13 nucleotides line up with TRBD2. Germline assignment: CDR1 SGDLS and CDR2 YYNGEE. The CDR3 has 16 residues. The V segment lost 4 bases and the J segment 1 base; nucleotides outside the gene matches: 4. The full variable domain, in which reference TRBV9 and TRBJ2-5 provide the parts outside the CDR3, is DSGVTQTPKHLITATGQRVTLRCSPRSGDLSVYWYQQSLDQGLQFLIQYYNGEERAKGNILERFSAQQFPDLHSELNLSSLELGDSALYFCASSRLAGGLQETQYFGPGTRLLVL.

The chain carries TRBV5-1 and TRBJ2-5, with 9 bases aligning to TRBD1. Germline assignment: CDR1 SGHRS and CDR2 YFSETQ. The ends lost 5 bases at V and 4 bases at J; junction bases unmatched: 6. This CDR3 has 14 residues. CDR3 bases: TGCGCCAGCAGAATACAGGGGGCAGGAGAGACCCAGTACTTC. Its protein product is CASRIQGAGETQYF.

This chain joins TRBV29-1 and TRBJ1-1, with a weak D call TRBD1 (5 bases). The germline V gene encodes CDR1 SQVTM and CDR2 ANQGSEA. V was trimmed by 3 bases and J by 2 bases, leaving 16 bases between them. This CDR3 spans 15 amino acids. This CDR3 reads CSVDGATKANTEAFF. In DNA, the CDR3 is TGCAGCGTTGATGGGGCGACCAAAGCAAACACTGAAGCTTTCTTT.

This chain joins TRBV6-5 and TRBJ1-4; no clear D. Germline loops: CDR1 MNHEY, CDR2 SVGAGI. This CDR3 region has 14 residues. The V end lost 8 bases, the J end lost 4 bases, and 14 bases lay between the germline ends. The chain's CDR3 is CASGRTQDNEKLFF. The CDR3 region has the DNA TGTGCCAGCGGGAGGACGCAAGATAATGAAAAACTGTTTTTT.

The rearrangement links TRBV5-1 to TRBJ2-1; weak D call: TRBD1 (6 bases). The CDR3 extends over 14 amino acids. Germline values: CDR1 SGHRS, CDR2 YFSETQ. Trimming left V 0 bases short and J 7 bases short, with 11 bases between. CDR3 sequence (DNA): TGCGCCAGCAGCTTGGTACAGGGATCGAATGAGCAGTTCTTC. Its translation is CASSLVQGSNEQFF.

The chain recombines TRBV11-2 with TRBJ2-7; D is unresolved. Trimming cost V 5 bases and J 4 bases, with 9 bases left between them. This CDR3 has 12 amino acids. Germline V CDR1 and CDR2: SGHAT, FQNNGV. CDR3 in DNA: TGTGCCAGCAGCACACGGAGTTACGAGCAGTACTTC. Encoded protein: CASSTRSYEQYF.